Below are 21 T cell receptor beta chains sequenced from a single sample in a study of OX40 agonist ivuxolimab in advanced cancers. Here immunoSEQ multiplex PCR was the method, and the copy in TCRdb shows in-frame clones only, minus some. This table holds about 16,000 clones, approximately 85% found once. The sequencing used CD4+ or CD8+ T cells sorted from blood, collected in a trial of the OX40 agonist ivuxolimab. Receptors originate from an adult with an advanced solid tumor such as melanoma, head and neck, liver or kidney cancer.

This clone is termed medium-sized. The chain recombines TRBV2 with TRBJ2-2; 9 bases align to TRBD2. From germline, CDR1 is SNHLY and CDR2 FYNNEI. V lost 6 bases to trimming and J lost 7 bases; unmatched junction nucleotides: 6. CDR3 length equals 14 residues. CDR3 residues: CASRIAGANGELFF. The DNA of the CDR3 is TGTGCCAGCAGGATAGCGGGAGCAAACGGGGAGCTGTTTTTT. The full variable domain, in which reference TRBV2 and TRBJ2-2 provide the parts outside the CDR3, is EPEVTQTPSHQVTQMGQEVILRCVPISNHLYFYWYRQILGQKVEFLVSFYNNEISEKSEIFDDQFSVERPDGSNFTLKIRSTKLEDSAMYFCASRIAGANGELFFGEGSRLTVL.

This sequence joins TRBV11-3 and TRBJ2-5; 10 nucleotides match TRBD2. Germline values: CDR1 SGHNT, CDR2 YENEEA. The CDR3 is 17 amino acids. The V gene end was trimmed by 1 base and the J gene end by 0 bases; junction bases not matched to a gene: 5. DNA of the CDR3: TGTGCCAGCAGCTTAGGAAATAGCGGGGGGCACCAAGAGACCCAGTACTTC. Protein sequence: CASSLGNSGGHQETQYF. Full variable domain (remainder filled in from reference TRBV11-3 and TRBJ2-5): EAGVVQSPRYKIIEKKQPVAFWCNPISGHNTLYWYLQNLGQGPELLIRYENEEAVDDSQLPKDRFSAERLKGVDSTLKIQPAELGDSAVYLCASSLGNSGGHQETQYFGPGTRLLVL.

The CDR3 DNA reads TGTGCCTGGTCCGGGGACTCCCAACCCTCCTACGAGCAGTACTTC. Amino acids: CAWSGDSQPSYEQYF. The chain combines TRBV30 with TRBJ2-7, with D possibly matching TRBD2 (6 bases). The germline gives CDR1 GTSNPN, CDR2 SVGIG (reference sequence). Trimming left V 5 bases short and J 0 bases short, with 17 bases between. The CDR3 extends over 15 amino acids.

This clone was observed many times. The chain is built from TRBV7-3 and TRBJ2-1; D perhaps matches TRBD1 (5 bases). The CDR3 has 15 amino acids. Per the germline V gene, CDR1 is SGHTA and CDR2 is FQGTGA. Trimming left V 0 bases short and J 8 bases short, with 14 bases between. The CDR3 here is CASSLTLAGYDEQFF. The CDR3 DNA follows: TGTGCCAGCAGCTTAACGTTAGCAGGGTATGATGAGCAGTTCTTC.

This clone was recorded a few times. This chain uses TRBV6-5 with TRBJ1-2, with 8 bases that match TRBD1. V dropped 2 bases and J dropped 7; count of bases not matched to a gene: 9. The CDR3 extends over 15 amino acids. CDR1 and CDR2 (germline): MNHEY, SVGAGI. Here the CDR3 DNA reads TGTGCCAGCAGTTACGGGGAGCAGGGGGCACTTGGCTACACCTTC. Protein product: CASSYGEQGALGYTF.

This chain's CDR3 is CASSYSQGLYNEQFF. CDR3 sequence (DNA): TGTGCCAGCAGTTACTCGCAAGGGCTCTACAATGAGCAGTTCTTC. The chain has TRBV6-5 and TRBJ2-1; D gene uncertain. CDR3 size: 15 residues. V dropped 0 bases and J dropped 3 bases, with 9 bases sitting between them. Looked up from germline, CDR1 is MNHEY and CDR2 is SVGAGI.

The chain recombines TRBV25-1 with TRBJ2-1, with D perhaps TRBD2 (6 bases). CDR1 is MGHDK, CDR2 SYGVNS, per germline. The CDR3 has 16 amino acids. V was pared by 1 base and J by 5 bases, with 15 bases between. The DNA for the CDR3 is TGTGCCAGCAGTGAATCTGGAGGGGCCGAGGACAATGAGCAGTTCTTC. Protein product: CASSESGGAEDNEQFF.

V is TRBV4-2 and J is TRBJ2-1, with D tentatively TRBD2 (7 bases). The CDR3 covers 17 residues. The germline V gene has CDR1 LGHNA and CDR2 YNFKEQ. Trimming removed 2 bases at V and 7 bases at J, with 21 bases between. For the CDR3, the DNA is TGTGCCAGCAGCCAACCCCTCCCGGGGGGCCGGGGTAATGAGCAGTTCTTC. Protein product: CASSQPLPGGRGNEQFF.

This chain connects TRBV30 to TRBJ2-7; D assignment may be TRBD1 or TRBD2 (5 bases each). The CDR3 has 13 amino acids. Germline V gene lookup returns CDR1 GTSNPN and CDR2 SVGIG (reference sequence). The V end lost 0 bases, the J end lost 3 bases, and 9 bases lay between the germline ends. In nucleotides, the CDR3 is TGTGCCTGGAGTGTAGGTGGGGGCTACGAGCAGTACTTC. This sequence encodes CAWSVGGGYEQYF.

This clone was seen a single time. V gene TRBV5-4 combines with J gene TRBJ2-7, with unresolved D. The CDR3 runs 12 residues. Trimming took 0 bases from V and 6 from J, leaving 7 bases between them. Germline assignment: CDR1 SGHNT and CDR2 YYREEE (reference sequence). For the CDR3, the DNA is TGTGCCAGCAGCTTGGGGCAGCTCGAGCAGTACTTC. This codes for CASSLGQLEQYF. The whole variable domain, remainder taken from reference TRBV5-4 and TRBJ2-7, is ETGVTQSPTHLIKTRGQQVTLRCSSQSGHNTVSWYQQALGQGPQFIFQYYREEENGRGNFPPRFSGLQFPNYSSELNVNALELDDSALYLCASSLGQLEQYFGPGTRLTVT.

The chain recombines TRBV19 with TRBJ2-7; D ambiguous. The CDR3 loop spans 14 amino acids. V lost 5 bases and J lost 2, with 13 bases in between. CDR1 and CDR2 from the germline V gene are LNHDA and SQIVND (reference sequence). The CDR3 DNA follows: TGTGCCAGTAGTCTTGACGGACGGACCTACGAGCAGTACTTC. Encoded protein: CASSLDGRTYEQYF.

V is TRBV5-1 and J is TRBJ2-2; 7 bases are a match to TRBD2. Germline lookup yields CDR1 SGHRS and CDR2 YFSETQ. The CDR3 is made up of 18 amino acids. The V and J ends lost 1 base and 0 bases, in that order; junction bases with no gene match: 9. DNA for the CDR3: TGCGCCAGCAGCTTGAGGGGAGGGGTTGGACCGAACACCGGGGAGCTGTTTTTT. This sequence encodes CASSLRGGVGPNTGELFF.

V is TRBV11-2 and J is TRBJ2-5; 11 bases align to TRBD2. The germline V gene has CDR1 SGHAT and CDR2 FQNNGV. This CDR3 has 15 amino acids. The V and J ends lost 4 bases and 4 bases, in that order; junction bases with no gene match: 5. CDR3 nucleotide sequence: TGTGCCAGCAGCTCCATAACTAGCGGGAGAGAGACCCAGTACTTC. The encoded protein is CASSSITSGRETQYF.

J is TRBJ2-7 and V is TRBV15; D not resolved. Deletions cut 1 base from V and 7 bases from J, with 17 bases between. In germline, CDR1 is LNHNV, CDR2 YYDKDF (reference sequence). The length of the CDR3 is 15 residues. The CDR3 spells CATSRVGSSTREQYF. The CDR3 coding sequence is TGTGCCACCAGCAGAGTGGGTTCTTCTACTCGGGAGCAGTACTTC.

The V gene is TRBV27, the J gene TRBJ2-3; D is possibly TRBD2 (5 bases). CDR1 MNHEY and CDR2 SMNVEV come from the germline V gene (reference sequence). Trimming took off 0 bases at V and 4 bases at J, with 14 bases between the two ends. The CDR3 length is 16 residues. CDR3 in DNA: TGTGCCAGCAGTTTATCAGGAGGAACTTTCCCAGATACGCAGTATTTT. This sequence encodes CASSLSGGTFPDTQYF.

On this clone: The same CDR3 can be traced to other DNA sequences in this sample. As DNA, the CDR3 is TGTGCCAGCAGTTTAGGGACTGAAGCTTTCTTT. Translation: CASSLGTEAFF. J is TRBJ1-1 and V is TRBV6-5; no clear D gene. V was clipped by 4 bases and J by 5 bases, with 5 bases between them. Germline V gene data show CDR1 as MNHEY and CDR2 as SVGAGI. The CDR3 is made up of 11 amino acids.

The chain employs TRBV7-2 and TRBJ1-2, with TRBD1 matching 8 bases. V was clipped by 5 bases and J by 7 bases; unmatched bases: 6. This CDR3 has 13 amino acids. Germline CDR1 reads SGHTA; CDR2 reads FQGNSA. The CDR3 loop reads CASSASTGAGYTF. Here the CDR3 DNA reads TGTGCCAGCAGCGCATCGACAGGGGCTGGCTACACCTTC.

The rearrangement links TRBV29-1 to TRBJ2-7; 9 bases agree with TRBD2. CDR1 SQVTM and CDR2 ANQGSEA come from the germline V gene. The CDR3 covers 17 residues. After removal of 0 bases from V and 3 bases from J, the junction contained 12 bases not matched to a gene. Written as DNA, the CDR3 is TGCAGCGTTGAAGATCTAAGCGGCGGGGGGGCTTACTACGAGCAGTACTTC. Its protein is CSVEDLSGGGAYYEQYF.

The chain combines TRBV27 with TRBJ1-1; 7 nucleotides match TRBD1. With V trimmed by 8 bases and J by 7 bases, 4 bases remained unmatched. CDR1 and CDR2 (germline): MNHEY, SMNVEV (reference sequence). This CDR3 comprises 11 residues. The CDR3 is CASRGQIEAFF. As DNA, the CDR3 is TGTGCCAGCCGGGGACAGATTGAAGCTTTCTTT.

The V and J genes are TRBV7-6 and TRBJ2-3; 12 bases map to TRBD2. Germline CDR1 SGHVS, CDR2 FNYEAQ. Trimming cost V 5 bases and J 6 bases; bases outside gene matches: 6. This CDR3 region has 15 residues. The CDR3 loop is CASSRTSGVFDTQYF. As DNA, the CDR3 is TGTGCCAGCAGCCGGACTAGCGGGGTATTTGATACGCAGTATTTT.

This clone showed up just a few times. CDR3 bases: TGTGCCAGCAGCTTAGGGACTAGCGAGCTCTACGAGCAGTACTTC. Protein sequence: CASSLGTSELYEQYF. The chain recombines TRBV7-6 with TRBJ2-7, with 9 bases that match TRBD2. Trimming took 1 base from V and 3 from J; bases not matched to a gene: 4. CDR3 size: 15 residues. Germline CDR1 SGHVS, CDR2 FNYEAQ.